This T cell receptor beta chain is from a study of control samples from healthy donors and cancer patients. Measured with immunoSEQ multiplex PCR; TCRdb has only the in-frame clones, and not every one. This table holds about 130,000 clones, around 93% found once. The sequence was obtained from a man younger than 30 in good health. The sample comprised blood.

Here the CDR3 DNA reads TGTGCCAGTAGTATAGTCAAGTCCGCCCGACGGAAGACTAACTATGGCTACACCTTC. This codes for CASSIVKSARRKTNYGYTF. The J gene is TRBJ1-2, the V gene TRBV19; D not certain. The CDR3 totals 19 residues. The germline V gene encodes CDR1 LNHDA and CDR2 SQIVND (reference sequence). Trimming pared 1 base from V and 0 bases from J, leaving 21 bases between.